This entry lists 22 T cell receptor beta chains sequenced from one sample in a study of blood T cell repertoires in COVID-19. Data came from immunoSEQ multiplex PCR; TCRdb stores just in-frame clones and leaves some out. The sample holds roughly 370,000 clones, roughly 89% seen once. Sequences were obtained from PBMCs or T cells enriched from blood (not recorded which). Receptors originate from a woman in her 50s who had recovered from COVID-19.

The genes are TRBV27 and TRBJ2-2, with 7 nucleotides matching TRBD2. Trimming cost V 5 bases and J 4 bases; bases outside gene matches: 10. Germline values: CDR1 MNHEY, CDR2 SMNVEV (reference sequence). The CDR3 runs 16 residues. The DNA for the CDR3 is TGTGCCAGCAGTGGGTTCTGGACTAGAGGCACCGGGGAGCTGTTTTTT. Translation: CASSGFWTRGTGELFF.

This clone was recorded only once. This chain links TRBV19 with TRBJ2-7, with 10 bases lining up with TRBD1. This CDR3 contains 16 residues. The germline CDR1 and CDR2 sequences are LNHDA and SQIVND (reference sequence). V shed 4 bases, J shed 0 bases, and the junction held 6 bases outside the gene matches. DNA for the CDR3: TGTGCCAGTAGTAGCGTAAGGACAGGGGGCTCCTACGAGCAGTACTTC. It translates to CASSSVRTGGSYEQYF. Drawing the rest from reference TRBV19 and TRBJ2-7, the complete variable domain is DGGITQSPKYLFRKEGQNVTLSCEQNLNHDAMYWYRQDPGQGLRLIYYSQIVNDFQKGDIAEGYSVSREKKESFPLTVTSAQKNPTAFYLCASSSVRTGGSYEQYFGPGTRLTVT.

J is TRBJ1-2 and V is TRBV7-2; 7 bases align to TRBD1. This CDR3 region has 15 residues. Trimming at V came to 1 base and at J to 4 bases, leaving 6 bases not matched to a gene. CDR1 and CDR2 from the germline V gene are SGHTA and FQGNSA. CDR3 coding DNA: TGTGCCAGCAGCTTAGGGCAGGGGGTCGTCTATGGCTACACCTTC. Residues: CASSLGQGVVYGYTF.

The chain joins TRBV6-5 to TRBJ2-5; 8 nucleotides line up with TRBD2. J gave up 2 bases and V 6 bases, and 2 bases lay outside the gene matches. This CDR3 has 13 residues. Germline CDR1 MNHEY, CDR2 SVGAGI. In DNA, the CDR3 is TGTGCCAGCAGCGTAGCGGGGCAAGAGACCCAGTACTTC. It yields the protein CASSVAGQETQYF.

This chain connects TRBV28 to TRBJ2-7; 10 positions agree with TRBD1. Germline loops: CDR1 MDHEN, CDR2 SYDVKM. The trim removed 7 bases at V and 1 base at J, leaving 10 bases unmatched. The CDR3 runs 16 residues. CDR3 coding DNA: TGTGCCAGCACTACTTCGGGACAGGGGAGGTCCTACGAGCAGTACTTC. This gives the protein CASTTSGQGRSYEQYF.

The CDR3 DNA reads as TGTGCCAGCAGGGAGAGAGACAGGGGGTGGAGTGGCTACACCTTC. Translated: CASRERDRGWSGYTF. This sequence joins TRBV28 and TRBJ1-2, with 9 bases fitting TRBD1. Trimming took 6 bases from V and 7 from J; bases not matched to a gene: 12. Germline assignment: CDR1 MDHEN and CDR2 SYDVKM. The CDR3 covers 15 residues.

J is TRBJ2-7 and V is TRBV6-6; TRBD2 is a possible D gene (5 bases). The CDR3 is 13 residues long. Between the trimmed V and J ends, which lost 6 bases and 3 bases, there was a span of 12 bases. The germline gives CDR1 MNHNY, CDR2 SVGAGI (reference sequence). The CDR3 loop is CASRYSDYYEQYF. The CDR3 DNA is TGTGCCAGCAGATACAGCGACTACTACGAGCAGTACTTC.

The chain is built from TRBV30 and TRBJ1-2, with D unclear. With 0 bases removed from V and 7 bases from J, the gap between germline ends came to 9 bases. Germline V CDR1 and CDR2: GTSNPN, SVGIG (reference sequence). The CDR3 is 12 residues long. The CDR3 reads CAWSVRESGYTF. The CDR3 DNA reads TGTGCCTGGAGTGTTAGGGAGAGTGGCTACACCTTC.

The chain joins TRBV9 to TRBJ2-2; D possibly corresponds to TRBD1 (5 bases). Germline values: CDR1 SGDLS, CDR2 YYNGEE. The CDR3 runs 15 residues. The ends were cut back, 3 bases at V and 3 bases at J, with 12 bases in the middle. The CDR3 loop reads CASSAGALDTGELFF. The CDR3 region has the DNA TGTGCCAGCAGCGCTGGGGCGTTAGACACCGGGGAGCTGTTTTTT.

Written as DNA, the CDR3 is TGTGCCAGCAGCCGGACTAGCGGGGGCACAGATACGCAGTATTTT. It yields the protein CASSRTSGGTDTQYF. The chain couples TRBV7-2 to TRBJ2-3; TRBD2 agrees at 12 bases. The CDR3 runs to 15 residues. Trimming at V came to 5 bases and at J to 1 base, leaving 1 base not matched to a gene. CDR1 is SGHTA, CDR2 FQGNSA, per germline.

This clone was recorded only once. For the CDR3, the DNA is TGTGCCAGCAGCTATAATCCTAGCGGGGGGGAAAATGAGCAGTTCTTC. This sequence encodes CASSYNPSGGENEQFF. The chain joins TRBV9 to TRBJ2-1; 12 positions match TRBD2. The V segment lost 4 bases and the J segment 7 bases; nucleotides outside the gene matches: 9. The CDR3 consists of 16 residues. Germline V gene data show CDR1 as SGDLS and CDR2 as YYNGEE.

V is TRBV4-1 and J is TRBJ2-1, with 12 bases matching TRBD2. Trimming at V came to 3 bases and at J to 7 bases, leaving 13 bases not matched to a gene. Germline V CDR1 and CDR2: MGHRA, YSYEKL. This CDR3 has 18 residues. The CDR3 DNA reads TGCGCCAGCAGCCAGTACCCCCCTAGCGGGGGGGCCGAGAATGAGCAGTTCTTC. Translating it yields CASSQYPPSGGAENEQFF.

This clone was seen only once. The gene calls are TRBV28 and TRBJ1-1; possibly TRBD1 for D (5 bases). Trimming took off 5 bases at V and 1 base at J, with 8 bases between the two ends. This CDR3 region has 13 residues. Germline CDR1 and CDR2: MDHEN and SYDVKM. Here the CDR3 DNA reads TGTGCCAGCAGTACTGACAGGAACACTGAAGCTTTCTTT. It encodes CASSTDRNTEAFF.

The V gene is TRBV6-1, the J gene TRBJ2-1, with 9 bases fitting TRBD2. After removal of 2 bases from V and 4 bases from J, the junction contained 3 bases not matched to a gene. The CDR3 loop spans 15 amino acids. Germline V gene sequence: CDR1 MNHNS, CDR2 SASEGT. The CDR3 spells CASSELAGVYNEQFF. The CDR3 bases are TGTGCCAGCAGTGAATTAGCGGGGGTATACAATGAGCAGTTCTTC.

A single count supports this clone. The V gene is TRBV4-2, the J gene TRBJ1-1; TRBD1 might be the D (5 bases). V lost 4 bases, J lost 7 bases, and 10 bases lay in between. CDR3 length equals 12 residues. Germline values: CDR1 LGHNA, CDR2 YNFKEQ. Here the CDR3 DNA reads TGTGCCAGCAGCCGCCAGGGTATTGAAGCTTTCTTT. Amino acids: CASSRQGIEAFF.

The V and J genes are TRBV6-5 and TRBJ1-1, with no clear D. The CDR3 consists of 11 residues. The germline V gene has CDR1 MNHEY and CDR2 SVGAGI. V lost 7 bases and J 6 bases, leaving 9 bases between the germline ends. The CDR3 sequence: CASNRGAEAFF. DNA for the CDR3: TGTGCCAGCAATCGGGGTGCTGAAGCTTTCTTT.

The chain links TRBV10-3 to TRBJ1-2, with TRBD1 matching over 7 bases. The CDR3 runs to 15 residues. V lost 8 bases, J lost 2 bases, and 11 bases stayed unmatched. The germline CDR1 and CDR2 sequences are ENHRY and SYGVKD. In nucleotides, the CDR3 is TGTGCCATCGGGTCGGGGACAGCAAAAAACTATGGCTACACCTTC. Amino acid sequence: CAIGSGTAKNYGYTF.

This clone was observed a single time. The chain links TRBV30 to TRBJ1-2; TRBD1 matches 9 bases. This CDR3 spans 14 amino acids. Germline V lookup: CDR1 GTSNPN, CDR2 SVGIG (reference sequence). The trim removed 3 bases at V and 7 bases at J, leaving 9 bases unmatched. The CDR3 sequence: CAWRDRGLSGGYTF. DNA for the CDR3: TGTGCCTGGAGGGACAGGGGCCTTTCTGGTGGCTACACCTTC.

This chain links TRBV7-9 with TRBJ2-3, with 7 bases lining up with TRBD2. V trimming: 7 bases; J trimming: 1 base; junction bases outside the gene matches: 8. CDR1 is SEHNR, CDR2 FQNEAQ, per germline (reference sequence). The CDR3 contains 15 residues. The CDR3 loop reads CASTLSAGGTDTQYF. The DNA of the CDR3 is TGTGCCAGCACCCTTAGTGCGGGGGGCACAGATACGCAGTATTTT.

The rearrangement joins TRBV4-1 to TRBJ1-2; D is unresolved. CDR1 and CDR2 (germline): MGHRA, YSYEKL. The CDR3 is 14 amino acids. V shed 1 base and J shed 2 bases, with 8 bases lying between them. CDR3 region: CASSQGTSNYGYTF. The CDR3 nucleotides read TGCGCCAGCAGCCAAGGGACTTCCAACTATGGCTACACCTTC.

The sample holds a few counts of this clone. The chain combines TRBV7-9 with TRBJ1-2, with 8 bases that match TRBD1. V shed 4 bases and J 4 bases; nucleotides not matched to a gene: 17. CDR1 SEHNR and CDR2 FQNEAQ come from the germline V gene (reference sequence). CDR3 size: 18 residues. CDR3 sequence (DNA): TGTGCCAGCAGCTCTCCGGGACAGGACTCCTCGAAGGGCTATGGCTACACCTTC. This sequence encodes CASSSPGQDSSKGYGYTF.

The V and J genes are TRBV4-2 and TRBJ1-1; D is ambiguous. V lost 0 bases, J lost 5 bases, and 10 bases lay in between. The CDR3 has 14 amino acids. CDR1 LGHNA and CDR2 YNFKEQ come from the germline V gene. In nucleotides, the CDR3 is TGTGCCAGCAGCCAAGAGATCCAGGTAACTGAAGCTTTCTTT. Residues: CASSQEIQVTEAFF.